The 20 T cell receptor beta chains below were found in one sample sequenced in a study of Ad26.COV2.S vaccination and SARS-CoV-2 variants. As to treatment: some 20 received Ad26.COV2.S at low or high dose, single or two shots; roughly five received placebo; per-sample allocation not given. Vaccine and placebo recipients were sampled on day 63 after the first injection. The table came from immunoSEQ multiplex PCR; TCRdb's copy has only in-frame clones and leaves some out. The profile shows roughly 510,000 clones, roughly nine tenths of them singletons. The sample in question was peripheral blood, obtained in a trial of Ad26.COV2.S vaccine versus placebo. All receptors derive from a person aged 18-65 years who received the Ad26.COV2.S COVID-19 vaccine or a placebo.

This clone showed up just once. V and J are TRBV10-3 and TRBJ2-1; the match to TRBD2 covers 7 bases. CDR3 length equals 15 residues. The germline CDR1 and CDR2 sequences are ENHRY and SYGVKD. J lost 2 bases, V lost 4 bases, and 5 bases had no gene match. CDR3 loop: CAISAASGTYNEQFF. For the CDR3, the DNA is TGTGCCATCAGTGCCGCTAGCGGTACCTACAATGAGCAGTTCTTC.

This clone was observed a single time. The chain couples TRBV11-3 to TRBJ2-2, with D unresolved. The CDR3 covers 12 residues. V was shortened by 5 bases and J by 8 bases, with 9 bases between the two germline ends. CDR1 and CDR2 (germline): SGHNT, YENEEA. The CDR3, as DNA: TGTGCCAGCAGCCTCGGGCCAGGGGAGCTGTTTTTT. Its translation is CASSLGPGELFF.

This sequence joins TRBV2 and TRBJ2-1, with TRBD1 identical over 9 bases. The germline CDR1 and CDR2 sequences are SNHLY and FYNNEI. With 6 bases clipped from V and 7 bases from J, the junction kept 7 bases outside the gene matches. The CDR3 has 14 residues. The CDR3 region is CASRGTGTINEQFF. The CDR3, as DNA: TGTGCCAGCAGGGGGACAGGGACTATTAATGAGCAGTTCTTC. Filled out from reference TRBV2 and TRBJ2-1, the complete variable domain reads EPEVTQTPSHQVTQMGQEVILRCVPISNHLYFYWYRQILGQKVEFLVSFYNNEISEKSEIFDDQFSVERPDGSNFTLKIRSTKLEDSAMYFCASRGTGTINEQFFGPGTRLTVL.

This rearrangement joins TRBV5-4 to TRBJ1-1; possibly TRBD1 for D (6 bases). The CDR3 length is 15 residues. Looked up from germline, CDR1 is SGHNT and CDR2 is YYREEE (reference sequence). V lost 4 bases and J 1 base, leaving 14 bases between the germline ends. DNA of the CDR3: TGTGCCAGCAGCCCTTCTACAGGGAGGAACACTGAAGCTTTCTTT. It yields the protein CASSPSTGRNTEAFF.

The chain joins TRBV28 to TRBJ1-1, with TRBD1 identical over 7 bases. Germline trimming cut 6 bases from V and 6 bases from J; bases unmatched to any gene: 7. This CDR3 has 13 residues. Germline assignment: CDR1 MDHEN and CDR2 SYDVKM. The CDR3 here is CASRRQGTPEAFF. The CDR3 coding sequence is TGTGCCAGCAGACGACAGGGAACCCCTGAAGCTTTCTTT.

The chain has TRBV2 and TRBJ2-5; 10 positions agree with TRBD1. Germline V gives CDR1 SNHLY, CDR2 FYNNEI. J was trimmed by 5 bases and V by 4 bases; bases with no gene match: 10. The CDR3 runs 16 residues. The CDR3 here is CASSVRGQGFMETQYF. CDR3 coding DNA: TGTGCCAGCAGTGTAAGGGGACAGGGGTTCATGGAGACCCAGTACTTC. Looking up the rest from reference TRBV2 and TRBJ2-5 gives the full variable domain: EPEVTQTPSHQVTQMGQEVILRCVPISNHLYFYWYRQILGQKVEFLVSFYNNEISEKSEIFDDQFSVERPDGSNFTLKIRSTKLEDSAMYFCASSVRGQGFMETQYFGPGTRLLVL.

The CDR3 nucleotides read TGCGCCAGCAGCTTGGACGACGTCCCAGAGCAGTTCTTC. Residues: CASSLDDVPEQFF. This rearrangement joins TRBV5-1 to TRBJ2-1; D is unresolved. Germline lookup yields CDR1 SGHRS and CDR2 YFSETQ. The CDR3 spans 13 residues. V was pared by 0 bases and J by 10 bases, with 11 bases between.

The rearrangement joins TRBV6-5 to TRBJ1-2; D gene uncertain. The length of the CDR3 is 14 residues. With 6 bases removed from V and 4 bases from J, the gap between germline ends came to 15 bases. The germline gives CDR1 MNHEY, CDR2 SVGAGI. In nucleotides, the CDR3 is TGTGCCAGCAGAGCTGCGGTGGTGGTCTATGGCTACACCTTC. This encodes CASRAAVVVYGYTF.

CDR3 DNA sequence: TGTGCCAGCAGTTTCCGCCTAGAGGCAGATACGCAGTATTTT. It translates to CASSFRLEADTQYF. The chain links TRBV28 to TRBJ2-3; D uncertain. This CDR3 region has 14 residues. V lost 3 bases, J lost 4 bases, and 11 bases lay in between. Germline V CDR1 and CDR2: MDHEN, SYDVKM. The full variable domain, with the rest looked up from reference TRBV28 and TRBJ2-3, is DVKVTQSSRYLVKRTGEKVFLECVQDMDHENMFWYRQDPGLGLRLIYFSYDVKMKEKGDIPEGYSVSREKKERFSLILESASTNQTSMYLCASSFRLEADTQYFGPGTRLTVL.

This chain links TRBV13 with TRBJ2-2, with TRBD2 as a possible D gene (6 bases). Trimming removed 5 bases at V and 5 bases at J, with 24 bases between. This CDR3 has 18 residues. Germline loops: CDR1 PRHDT, CDR2 FYEKMQ (reference sequence). CDR3 amino acids: CASSPSHLERVGTGELFF. CDR3 in DNA: TGTGCCAGCAGCCCAAGCCACTTAGAGCGGGTGGGAACCGGGGAGCTGTTTTTT.

The chain carries TRBV5-8 and TRBJ2-2; D not certain. Trimming removed 1 base at V and 1 base at J, with 11 bases between. This CDR3 is 16 amino acids long. CDR1 and CDR2 from the germline V gene are SGHTS and YDEGEE. The CDR3 reads CASSLNRVWNTGELFF. The DNA of the CDR3 is TGTGCCAGCAGCTTGAATCGGGTGTGGAACACCGGGGAGCTGTTTTTT.

In this sample, this clone turned up once. This chain links TRBV5-1 with TRBJ2-1; a weak D match, TRBD1 (6 bases). The CDR3 length is 13 residues. CDR1 and CDR2 (germline): SGHRS, YFSETQ. Trimming cost V 0 bases and J 11 bases, with 12 bases left between them. The DNA of the CDR3 is TGCGCCAGCAGCTTGGTGGGGGCCATCAAGCAGTTCTTC. It codes for CASSLVGAIKQFF.

This rearrangement joins TRBV27 to TRBJ1-4; D possibly corresponds to TRBD1 (5 bases). CDR1 is MNHEY, CDR2 SMNVEV, per germline (reference sequence). Trimming took 3 bases from V and 7 from J, leaving 12 bases between them. The CDR3 spans 14 residues. Written as DNA, the CDR3 is TGTGCCAGCAGTTTCCGGGACGGAAGTGAAAAACTGTTTTTT. Its protein product is CASSFRDGSEKLFF.

J is TRBJ2-1 and V is TRBV28, with TRBD1 matching 11 bases. Trimming cost V 4 bases and J 12 bases; bases outside gene matches: 8. CDR1 is MDHEN, CDR2 SYDVKM, per germline. The CDR3 extends over 14 amino acids. CDR3 loop: CASSWTGGAPMQFF. CDR3 sequence (DNA): TGTGCCAGCAGTTGGACAGGGGGCGCCCCTATGCAGTTCTTC.

V and J are TRBV29-1 and TRBJ1-1; 10 positions agree with TRBD1. With V trimmed by 7 bases and J by 4 bases, 12 bases remained unmatched. This CDR3 contains 15 residues. Germline V lookup: CDR1 SQVTM, CDR2 ANQGSEA. The CDR3 spells CSAAGTGETGTEAFF. CDR3 nucleotide sequence: TGCAGCGCCGCCGGGACAGGGGAAACGGGCACTGAAGCTTTCTTT.

This chain links TRBV19 with TRBJ2-4, with 8 bases fitting TRBD1. Germline assignment: CDR1 LNHDA and CDR2 SQIVND (reference sequence). Trimming took 3 bases from V and 5 from J; bases not matched to a gene: 9. The CDR3 length is 16 residues. For the CDR3, the DNA is TGTGCCAGTAGTATTATAAGGGGGACAGGAGAAAACATTCAGTACTTC. This codes for CASSIIRGTGENIQYF.

The V call is TRBV25-1, the J call TRBJ2-5; TRBD2 matches 11 bases. This CDR3 spans 16 amino acids. The germline CDR1 and CDR2 sequences are MGHDK and SYGVNS. V lost 2 bases, J lost 2 bases, and 4 bases stayed unmatched. The CDR3 coding sequence is TGTGCCAGCAGTGAACTGGGGACTAGCGGTCAAGAGACCCAGTACTTC. Its translation: CASSELGTSGQETQYF.

This chain joins TRBV30 and TRBJ1-6; a weak D match, TRBD1 (5 bases). With 3 bases removed from V and 10 bases from J, the gap between germline ends came to 13 bases. CDR3 length: 13 amino acids. Germline V CDR1 and CDR2: GTSNPN, SVGIG (reference sequence). The CDR3 is CAWRGPGLSPLHF. In DNA, the CDR3 is TGTGCCTGGAGGGGGCCGGGGTTGTCACCCCTCCACTTT.

The chain recombines TRBV7-2 with TRBJ2-2; D is ambiguous. The CDR3 consists of 15 residues. Germline V gene lookup returns CDR1 SGHTA and CDR2 FQGNSA. Trimming shortened V by 5 bases and J by 6 bases, and 16 bases separated the two germline ends. The CDR3, as DNA: TGTGCCAGCAGCCCCCCGCGCGCATCCTCCGGGGAGCTGTTTTTT. It yields the protein CASSPPRASSGELFF.

The V and J genes are TRBV6-5 and TRBJ2-5; TRBD2 might be the D (6 bases). This CDR3 is 15 amino acids long. V dropped 7 bases and J dropped 3 bases, with 18 bases sitting between them. Germline V CDR1 and CDR2: MNHEY, SVGAGI. The CDR3 DNA reads as TGTGCCAGCACCCCCGGGGCGGGACGGGAAGAGACCCAGTACTTC. This gives the protein CASTPGAGREETQYF.